These T cell receptor beta chains were read from a single sample in a study of molecular identifiers for immune sequencing clone quantification. TCRdb passed the PCR reads through MiXCR, listing each CDR3 protein once. The repertoire holds fewer than 75,000 distinct CDR3 sequences, less than 20% seen once, with 1.5% in the top ten. Sequences were obtained from naive CD8+ T cells from blood, with Jurkat cell RNA spiked in. All receptors derive from a human donor in good health. Some libraries in this study had Jurkat cell RNA spiked in. Each CDR3 is given with its conserved first and last residue. A D gene is named only where the DNA matches it firmly. The listing skips clone size in some rows; elsewhere it reads once, few, many or a size class.

size: many
J: TRBJ1-5
D: TRBD1
V: TRBV6-6
DNA: TGTGCCAGCAGTCCGTCAGGGGGCCGCAATCAGCCCCAGCATTTT
CDR3: CASSPSGGRNQPQHF

size: NA
J: TRBJ2-7
D: TRBD2
V: TRBV27
DNA: TGTGCCAGCAGTCCGCCGGGACTAGCGGGAGCTTACGAGCAGTACTTC
CDR3: CASSPPGLAGAYEQYF

size: many
J: TRBJ2-5
D: TRBD1
V: TRBV28
DNA: TGTGCCAGCAGTTTCCTCCGGGACAGTTTCCAAGAGACCCAGTACTTC
CDR3: CASSFLRDSFQETQYF

size: NA
J: TRBJ2-3
D: NA
V: TRBV6-4
DNA: TGTGCCAGCAGACGGGGACTGCCTCGGGATACGCAGTATTTT
CDR3: CASRRGLPRDTQYF

size: NA
J: TRBJ2-7
D: TRBD1
V: TRBV2
DNA: TGTGCCTGCAACCCTCGGGACAGGGCCTACGAGCAGTACTTC
CDR3: CACNPRDRAYEQYF

size: NA
J: TRBJ2-7
D: NA
V: TRBV28
DNA: TGTGCCACCCGCGGGTTTCTCCCCTACGAGCAGTACTTC
CDR3: CATRGFLPYEQYF

size: many
J: TRBJ2-7
D: NA
V: TRBV7-2
DNA: TGTGCCAGCAGCCCCGGGGCGGGATACGAGCAGTACTTC
CDR3: CASSPGAGYEQYF

size: many
J: TRBJ2-7
D: TRBD2
V: TRBV7-9
DNA: TGTGCCAGCAGCTTAGGGGGGGCTACTAGCGGGAGATACGAGCAGTACTTC
CDR3: CASSLGGATSGRYEQYF

size: many
J: TRBJ1-2
D: TRBD1
V: TRBV7-9
DNA: TGTGCCAGCAGCTTAAAAGGAGACAGGGCGGAGAGGGATGGCTACACCTTC
CDR3: CASSLKGDRAERDGYTF

size: many
J: TRBJ1-1
D: NA
V: TRBV5-4
DNA: TGTGCCAGCAGCTTGGAGGCAGGCTTGGCCACTGAAGCTTTCTTT
CDR3: CASSLEAGLATEAFF

size: many
J: TRBJ2-3
D: NA
V: TRBV20-1
DNA: TGCAGTGCTAGAGATCGGCAGGGGACAGATACGCAGTATTTT
CDR3: CSARDRQGTDTQYF

size: many
J: TRBJ2-1
D: TRBD2
V: TRBV24-1
DNA: TGTGCCACCAGTGATTTTTATCAGCGGGAGTCGAATGAGCAGTTCTTC
CDR3: CATSDFYQRESNEQFF

size: many
J: TRBJ1-1
D: NA
V: TRBV19
DNA: TGTGCCAGTAGTATCGGGGCTTGGACTGAAGCTTTCTTT
CDR3: CASSIGAWTEAFF

size: many
J: TRBJ2-2
D: TRBD2
V: TRBV4-3
DNA: TGCGCCAGCAGCCAAGAAGTTAGGCGGCTAGCGGGAGGACTTAACACCGGGGAGCTGTTTTTT
CDR3: CASSQEVRRLAGGLNTGELFF

size: many
J: TRBJ2-5
D: NA
V: TRBV15
DNA: TGTGCCACCAGCATTATAAGGGTCCCTGAGACCCAGTACTTC
CDR3: CATSIIRVPETQYF

size: many
J: TRBJ2-1
D: TRBD2
V: TRBV20-1
DNA: TGCAGTGCTGCGGGCCCTTGGGGGGGTGTTAATGAGCAGTTCTTC
CDR3: CSAAGPWGGVNEQFF

size: few
J: TRBJ2-1
D: NA
V: TRBV27
DNA: TGTGCCAGCAGTTTATTAGGGACCAATGAGCAGTTCTTC
CDR3: CASSLLGTNEQFF

size: many
J: TRBJ1-3
D: NA
V: TRBV9
DNA: TGTGCCAGCAGCCCCTTTTTAGATACTGGAAACACCATATATTTT
CDR3: CASSPFLDTGNTIYF

size: NA
J: TRBJ2-2
D: TRBD2
V: TRBV25-1
DNA: TGTGCCAGCACCGTGTGGGGCGAAGCGGGAACCGGGGAGCTGTTTTTT
CDR3: CASTVWGEAGTGELFF

size: many
J: TRBJ2-1
D: NA
V: TRBV4-1
DNA: TGCGCCAGCAGCCAAGGGCAGGTCGGGAATGAGCAGTTCTTC
CDR3: CASSQGQVGNEQFF

size: few
J: TRBJ1-4
D: TRBD1
V: TRBV28
DNA: TGTGCCAGCAGGGGGGACAGGGGGCCCCATCAAAAACTGTTTTTT
CDR3: CASRGDRGPHQKLFF

size: many
J: TRBJ2-3
D: TRBD2
V: TRBV7-9
DNA: TGTGCCAGCAGCTTAGATCCTAGCGGAGACACAGATACGCAGTATTTT
CDR3: CASSLDPSGDTDTQYF

size: many
J: TRBJ2-2
D: TRBD2
V: TRBV7-3
DNA: TGTGCCAGCAGTTTCTCCAGCGGGAAAATGGGCGGGGAGCTGTTTTTT
CDR3: CASSFSSGKMGGELFF

size: many
J: TRBJ1-6
D: TRBD1
V: TRBV11-3
DNA: TGTGCCAGCAGCCCAAAACAGGGGTTCGGGCGCCAATCACCCCTCCACTTT
CDR3: CASSPKQGFGRQSPLHF

size: many
J: TRBJ1-6
D: NA
V: TRBV9
DNA: TGTGCCAGCAGCGTAGGGGAGGCGGGGAATTCACCCCTCCACTTT
CDR3: CASSVGEAGNSPLHF

size: few
J: TRBJ2-2
D: NA
V: TRBV7-2
DNA: TGTGCCAGCAGAATCTCACAGGGTGACACCGGGGAGCTGTTTTTT
CDR3: CASRISQGDTGELFF

size: many
J: TRBJ2-4
D: NA
V: TRBV5-6
DNA: TGTGCCAGCAGCGGGGCTAGGGCCAAAAACATTCAGTACTTC
CDR3: CASSGARAKNIQYF

size: many
J: TRBJ1-6
D: NA
V: TRBV20-1
DNA: TGCAGTGCTAGGGCGGACACCGATAATTCACCCCTCCACTTT
CDR3: CSARADTDNSPLHF

size: many
J: TRBJ1-5
D: NA
V: TRBV7-9
DNA: TGTGCCAGCGATTCGACGAAGAGCAATCAGCCCCAGCATTTT
CDR3: CASDSTKSNQPQHF

size: few
J: TRBJ1-4
D: TRBD1
V: TRBV6-5
DNA: TGTGCCAGCAGTACAGGACAGGGGTTTGAAAAACTGTTTTTT
CDR3: CASSTGQGFEKLFF

size: many
J: TRBJ2-3
D: NA
V: TRBV2
DNA: TGTGCCAGCAGTCACCGGGACCGCTTTATCACAGATACGCAGTATTTT
CDR3: CASSHRDRFITDTQYF

size: NA
J: TRBJ2-1
D: NA
V: TRBV7-8
DNA: TGCGCCAGCAGCTTAGGGACGGGTCGGGAGCAGTTCTTC
CDR3: CASSLGTGREQFF

size: many
J: TRBJ2-7
D: TRBD1
V: TRBV27
DNA: TGTGCCAGCAGTTTAAGCCAGGGGGATGAGCAGTACTTC
CDR3: CASSLSQGDEQYF

size: many
J: TRBJ2-1
D: NA
V: TRBV7-2
DNA: TGTGCCAGCAGCTTATTACGCGGCACAAGCTCCTACAATGAGCAGTTCTTC
CDR3: CASSLLRGTSSYNEQFF

size: many
J: TRBJ2-7
D: NA
V: TRBV7-2
DNA: TGTGCCAGCAGCTTAGTGGGGGCCCTCTACGAGCAGTACTTC
CDR3: CASSLVGALYEQYF

size: many
J: TRBJ2-7
D: TRBD2
V: TRBV3-1
DNA: TGTGCCAGCTATGCCCCCGGGCTAGCGGGAGGCGAGCAGTACTTC
CDR3: CASYAPGLAGGEQYF

size: NA
J: TRBJ1-2
D: NA
V: TRBV7-9
DNA: TGTGCCTGCAGCCCCGAAGGAGGGTCGGAGCTATTTGGCTACACCTTC
CDR3: CACSPEGGSELFGYTF

size: many
J: TRBJ2-7
D: NA
V: TRBV11-2
DNA: TGTGCCAGCAGCTTCGGGGCGGCCTACGAGCAGTACTTC
CDR3: CASSFGAAYEQYF

size: NA
J: TRBJ2-1
D: TRBD2
V: TRBV9
DNA: TGTGCCAGCAGCGGACTAGCGGGAGGGTCCTACAATGAGCAGTTCTTC
CDR3: CASSGLAGGSYNEQFF